This T cell receptor (beta chain) was recorded in a study of cytomegalovirus exposure and HLA in healthy donors (TCRdb year 2017). Broadly, across the study: According to an earlier analysis of around 600 of the donors, roughly 180 million T cells yielded 117 million unique TCR beta sequences and about 300 Gb of sequence data. About 330 gigabases of sequencing data and around 85 million unique TCR sequences made up an early release that covered roughly 670 HLA-typed donors. Of the 398 genotyped donors, 65% to 90% were placed in the genetic ancestry cluster associated with self-reported Caucasian donors. The study was designed to test whether signatures of past pathogen exposure could be identified by cataloging public T cell receptors. The study profiled the T cell repertoires of under 850 subjects by immunosequencing and related them to cytomegalovirus serostatus. Along with the approximately 670-subject first cohort, a separate validation cohort of about 110 different subjects was used. To predict cytomegalovirus infection status, the study combined high-throughput TCR immunosequencing, statistical association of individual TCRs with disease status, and machine learning. A later analysis re-examined previously published TCR beta repertoires from more than 650 donors and added high-resolution HLA genotyping to investigate patterns of TCR occurrence. Rather than using new phenotypic data, the later analysis identified candidate immune exposures from TCR beta sequences and from how often those sequences occurred across donors. In an earlier analysis of 500 to 650 of the donors, high-throughput TCR beta sequencing was used to judge whether each TCR beta V gene segment behaved as functional or pseudogenic. Donor age, sex, ethnicity and CMV serostatus were collected together with the repertoire data. Genome-wide SNP genotypes for about 60% of the roughly 670 donors were used in a later genetic analysis, which treated that subset as a discovery cohort. Every discovery cohort repertoire had been produced on one sequencing platform. Both class I and class II loci were covered by HLA typing, at four-digit resolution. The number of typed donors differed by locus: roughly 629-630 for A, B, C, DRB1 and DQB1; approximately 540 for DQA1; 606 for DPA1; and 450 to 480 for DPB1. A handful of DR-DQ haplotypes were handled as single units for association and clustering because linkage in the cohort was strong. Among roughly 400 genotyped donors of the cohort, an average of roughly 230,000 unique TCR beta nucleotide sequences was sequenced per donor, of which approximately 19% were non-productive. Study-wide findings and limitations: Several of the top co-occurrence clusters appeared to be linked to parvovirus B19, influenza, CMV and Epstein-Barr virus, according to a later analysis. The classifier was reported to diagnose cytomegalovirus status with high specificity and sensitivity in both the original and validation cohorts. A cluster of highly shared sequence variants was judged likely to represent a technical artifact of the sequencing pipeline. A later genetic analysis associated a missense DCLRE1C variant with V-gene and J-gene trimming of TCR beta chains, and an independent cohort replicated the association. When HLA alleles, especially DR and DQ, strongly co-occurred, attributing TCR associations to individual alleles was difficult. According to the authors, the approach could potentially be generalized to other disease states and immunological phenotypes. An earlier analysis of 587 of the donors showed that most TCR beta V segments appeared in productive rearrangements either about 90% or about 30% of the time, which broadly matched IMGT annotations. The cohort was sequenced for TCR beta chains only, and without alpha or paired-chain data the features that could be detected were limited. In a later genetic analysis, fewer N-insertions in productive TCRs were reported among donors in an Asian-associated ancestry cluster than the roughly 700-donor mean. In the study, approximately 160 TCR beta chains were listed as associated with cytomegalovirus. A later analysis found that HLA-associated TCR beta chains were more clonally expanded and had lower generation probabilities than equally common non-associated chains. Linkage disequilibrium might explain the correlated functional status among segregating V segments, but an unknown experimental factor could not be excluded. Sequencing depth was assumed to be roughly uniform across donors in the presence/absence analyses, though that assumption may not hold. According to a later analysis, TCR association rates differed among HLA loci, with DRB1 alleles showing the most associated TCRs and HLA-C alleles showing the fewest. A few of the identified cytomegalovirus-associated TCR beta chains were confirmed in vitro to be specific for cytomegalovirus antigens. At a false discovery rate of 0.05, a later analysis linked 15,000 to 20,000 TCR beta sequences to specific HLA alleles. A further reported finding was that TCR beta sequences accurately predicted the HLA-A and HLA-B alleles for most subjects in the first cohort. Most TCR sequences were observed very rarely across donors, whereas some public TCRs were present in many individuals. Immune exposure information for the cohort was limited to CMV serostatus. Because HLA typing was unavailable for some donors at each locus, only the typed subset was used in association tests. According to a later analysis, most CMV-associated TCR beta chains appeared to be HLA-restricted, and the HLA associations seemed to be driven largely by CMV exposure. Because counts were too low, more than 15 rarely observed V segments, including chromosome 9 orphons, were left out of the earlier analysis of 587 of the donors.

The cohort comprised around 700 healthy bone marrow donors. At the time of sampling, every cohort member was nominally healthy, though immune exposures that went unrecorded were likely present. The donor was CMV seropositive and belonged to the group of a few hundred seropositive cohort members. A peripheral blood sample was collected from each donor, and TCR beta sequencing was performed on peripheral blood mononuclear cells. The Qiagen DNeasy Blood Extraction Kit was used to extract genomic DNA from the blood cell samples. In this sample, this clone turned up once. Its antigen is currently not known. No per-base quality is available; no much larger clone lies one base away. Library generation was performed with the immunoSEQ multiplex PCR assay. For the multiplex PCR, a mixture combining 60 forward primers for TCR Vbeta segments and 13 reverse primers for TCR Jbeta segments was used. The CDR3 region of rearranged TCR beta genes was amplified from genomic DNA by a multiplex PCR assay. The amplified TCR beta libraries were sequenced on the Illumina HiSeq System as 87-base-pair reads. In the authors' own workflow: In a later analysis, around 80 million unique TCR beta chains were counted across the approximately 620 repertoires, and around 10 million of these chains were shared by at least two donors. To remove PCR and sequencing errors, raw reads were error-corrected and collapsed into unique sequences using a nearest-neighbor algorithm that merged closely related sequences. CDR3 sequences were aligned to IMGT reference sequences to assign V, D and J gene segments. For a sequence to be retained, a match of at least six nucleotides to both a V gene segment and a J gene segment was required. Rearrangements were called productive when the CDR3 lacked stop codons and stayed in frame with V and J; all others were non-productive. Following IMGT convention, CDR3 was defined as the stretch from the second conserved V-encoded cysteine up to the conserved J-encoded phenylalanine. In an earlier analysis of roughly 610 of the donors, sequences lacking an unambiguous match to a single V gene segment were excluded. In an earlier analysis of roughly 500 of the donors, V segments were called functional above 56.7% productive rearrangements and were called segregating when the between-donor standard deviation exceeded 5%. A statistical classification framework was built for diagnosing cytomegalovirus status from the catalog of TCR beta chain sequences. In a later analysis, TCR nucleotide sequences were compared against IMGT/GENE-DB human TR gene sequences so that V and J genes could be assigned. The TCRdist pipeline was used in a later analysis to assign CDR3 sequences and most-parsimonious VDJ recombination scenarios. In a later analysis, every TCR beta chain was defined by the combination of its CDR3 amino acid sequence and its V-gene family, and reads without a unique V-gene family were dropped. As a way to deal with suspected cross-contamination and a sequencing artifact, a later analysis dropped nearly 600 nucleotide sequences that were highly shared and had low generation probability. In a later analysis, a clonal expansion index for each public chain was calculated from normalized within-repertoire ranks of inferred template counts. In a later analysis, generation probabilities were computed with a VDJ recombination model fitted to out-of-frame rearrangements, and the resulting probabilities were checked against IGoR. Hypergeometric tests were used in a later analysis to score TCR-TCR, TCR-HLA and TCR-CMV co-occurrence, with a repertoire-size bias correction applied to the TCR pairs. False discovery rates were estimated in a later analysis by permuting HLA or CMV assignments 20 times. In a later analysis, co-occurring TCRs were grouped using DBSCAN, with TCRdist sequence similarity added in when clustering inside HLA-allele-positive subsets. Repertoires with fewer than 30,000 or more than 120,000 public chains, plus five repertoires with anomalous nucleotide sharing, were excluded from co-occurrence clustering. TCRdb holds this immuneACCESS table with in-frame rearrangements only. Some clones are missing; in checked studies, unresolved V genes explain under half, and the rest has no known cause. V, J and clone size reflect that table, while D and trimming were determined from the DNA. The sample data list 150,000 to 200,000 clones, and 75% to 90% of these were observed just once. The top ten hold around a tenth of the sample.

The TCR was taken from a man in his late teens or twenties in good health and CMV-seropositive. Sequenced material: PBMCs.

CDR3 sequence: CASSQAGTGIMGYTF. The nucleotides are TGTGCCAGCAGCCAAGCCGGGACAGGGATCATGGGCTACACCTTC. The chain uses TRBV14 and TRBJ1-2, with 9 junctional bases fitting TRBD1. Including the terminal cysteine and phenylalanine, the CDR3 comprises 15 residues. Only the CDR3 part of the read is kept: 45 bases, read in frame from the first base. Ends trimmed: V by 1 base, J by 8 bases; bases unmatched to a gene: 8. The germline V gene provides CDR1 SGHDN and CDR2 FVKESK.